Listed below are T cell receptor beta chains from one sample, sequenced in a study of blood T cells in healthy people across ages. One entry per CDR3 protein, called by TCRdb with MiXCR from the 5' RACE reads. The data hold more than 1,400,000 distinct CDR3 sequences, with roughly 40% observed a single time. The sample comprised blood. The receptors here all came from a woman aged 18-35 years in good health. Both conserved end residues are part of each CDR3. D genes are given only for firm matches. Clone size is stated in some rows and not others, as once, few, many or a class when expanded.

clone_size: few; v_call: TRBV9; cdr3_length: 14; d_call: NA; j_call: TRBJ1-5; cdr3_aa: CASSVGPKDQPQHF; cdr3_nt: TGTGCCAGCAGCGTAGGGCCCAAGGATCAGCCCCAGCATTTT
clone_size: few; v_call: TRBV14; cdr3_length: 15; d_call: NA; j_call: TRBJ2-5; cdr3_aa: CASSPPGTAAETQYF; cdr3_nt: TGTGCCAGCAGCCCTCCCGGTACAGCGGCAGAGACCCAGTACTTC
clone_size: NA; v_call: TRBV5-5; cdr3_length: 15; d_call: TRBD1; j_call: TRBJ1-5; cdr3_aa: CASSVQGGIGQPQHF; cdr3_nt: TGTGCCAGCAGTGTACAGGGGGGCATAGGTCAGCCCCAGCATTTT
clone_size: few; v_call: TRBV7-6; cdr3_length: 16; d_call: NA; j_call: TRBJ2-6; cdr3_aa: CASSLEGFSGANVLTF; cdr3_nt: TGTGCCAGCAGCTTAGAGGGGTTCTCTGGGGCCAACGTCCTGACTTTC
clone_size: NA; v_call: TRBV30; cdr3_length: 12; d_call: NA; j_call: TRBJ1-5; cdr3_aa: CAWSPGQETQHF; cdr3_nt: TGTGCCTGGAGCCCGGGGCAAGAGACCCAGCATTTT
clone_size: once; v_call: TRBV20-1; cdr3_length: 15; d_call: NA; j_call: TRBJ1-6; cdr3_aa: CSAYREGVYNSPLHF; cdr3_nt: TGCAGTGCATACAGGGAGGGGGTGTATAATTCACCCCTCCACTTT
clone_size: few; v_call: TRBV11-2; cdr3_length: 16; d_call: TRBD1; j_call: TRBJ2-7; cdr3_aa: CASSLGWRTGTVEQYF; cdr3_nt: TGTGCCAGCAGCTTAGGCTGGAGGACAGGGACTGTCGAGCAGTACTTC
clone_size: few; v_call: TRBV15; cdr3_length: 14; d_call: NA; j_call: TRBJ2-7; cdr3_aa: CATSLQGSSYEQYF; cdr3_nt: TGTGCCACCAGCTTGCAGGGGAGTAGCTACGAGCAGTACTTC
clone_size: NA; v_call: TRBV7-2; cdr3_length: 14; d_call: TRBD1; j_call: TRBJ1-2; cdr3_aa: CASSFVQGAGGYTF; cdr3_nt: TGTGCCAGCAGCTTCGTACAGGGGGCTGGCGGCTACACCTTC
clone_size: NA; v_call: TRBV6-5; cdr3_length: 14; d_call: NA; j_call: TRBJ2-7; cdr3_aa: CASSFFRGPYEQYF; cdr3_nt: TGTGCCAGCAGTTTCTTCAGGGGACCCTACGAGCAGTACTTC
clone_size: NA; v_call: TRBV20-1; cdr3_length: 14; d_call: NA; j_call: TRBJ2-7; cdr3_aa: CSARDVGSDYEQYF; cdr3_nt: TGCAGTGCTAGAGATGTCGGATCAGACTACGAGCAGTACTTC
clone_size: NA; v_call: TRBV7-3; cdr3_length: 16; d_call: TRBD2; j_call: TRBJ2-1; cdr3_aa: CASSLTGGGAVDEQFF; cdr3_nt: TGTGCCAGCAGCTTAACCGGCGGGGGGGCCGTGGATGAGCAGTTCTTC
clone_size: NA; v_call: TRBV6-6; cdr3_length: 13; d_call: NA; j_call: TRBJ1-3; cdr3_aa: CATEGGSGNTIYF; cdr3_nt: TGTGCCACGGAAGGGGGGTCTGGAAACACCATATATTTT
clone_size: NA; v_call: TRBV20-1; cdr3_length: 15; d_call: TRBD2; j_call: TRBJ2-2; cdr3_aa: CSPLPLAGDTGELFF; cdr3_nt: TGCAGTCCCCTCCCGCTAGCGGGAGACACCGGGGAGCTGTTTTTT
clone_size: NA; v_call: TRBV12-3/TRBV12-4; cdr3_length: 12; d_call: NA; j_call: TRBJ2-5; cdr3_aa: CASSLQGPEQYF; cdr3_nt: TGTGCCAGCAGTTTACAGGGGCCAGAGCAGTACTTC
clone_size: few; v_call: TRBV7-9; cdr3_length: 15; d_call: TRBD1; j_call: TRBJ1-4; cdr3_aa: CASSPGDRSDEKLFF; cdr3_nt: TGTGCCAGCAGCCCCGGGGACAGATCTGATGAAAAACTGTTTTTT
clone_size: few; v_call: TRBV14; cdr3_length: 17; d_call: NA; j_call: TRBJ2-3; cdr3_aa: CASSQDGAGYLTDTQYF; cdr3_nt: TGTGCCAGCAGCCAAGATGGCGCCGGATACCTCACAGATACGCAGTATTTT
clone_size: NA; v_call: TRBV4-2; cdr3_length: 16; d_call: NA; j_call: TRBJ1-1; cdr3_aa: CASSQDRGVVGTEAFF; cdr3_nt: TGTGCCAGCAGCCAAGATCGAGGGGTAGTTGGGACTGAAGCTTTCTTT
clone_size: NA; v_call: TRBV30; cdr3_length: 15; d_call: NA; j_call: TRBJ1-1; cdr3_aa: CAWIAPRTEGTEAFF; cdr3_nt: TGTGCCTGGATCGCCCCAAGGACGGAAGGAACTGAAGCTTTCTTT
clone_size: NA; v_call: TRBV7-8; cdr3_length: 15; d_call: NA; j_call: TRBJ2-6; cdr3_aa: CASSSLTVGANVLTF; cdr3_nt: TGTGCCAGCAGCTCATTGACCGTGGGGGCCAACGTCCTGACTTTC
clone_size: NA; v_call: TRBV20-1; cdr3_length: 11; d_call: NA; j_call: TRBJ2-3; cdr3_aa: CSPFREYTQYF; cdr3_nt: TGCAGTCCTTTCCGGGAGTATACGCAGTATTTT
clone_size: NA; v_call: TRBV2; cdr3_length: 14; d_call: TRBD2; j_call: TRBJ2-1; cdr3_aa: CASRGLVSYNEQFF; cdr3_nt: TGTGCCAGCCGGGGACTAGTCTCCTACAATGAGCAGTTCTTC
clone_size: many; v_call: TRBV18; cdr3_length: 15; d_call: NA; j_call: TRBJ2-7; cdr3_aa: CASSPSVGELGEQYF; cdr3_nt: TGTGCCAGCTCACCGTCGGTTGGAGAGCTCGGGGAGCAGTACTTC
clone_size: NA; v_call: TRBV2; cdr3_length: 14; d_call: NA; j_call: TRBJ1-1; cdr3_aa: CASSGSQRGTEAFF; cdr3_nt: TGTGCCAGCAGTGGGTCCCAAAGGGGCACTGAAGCTTTCTTT
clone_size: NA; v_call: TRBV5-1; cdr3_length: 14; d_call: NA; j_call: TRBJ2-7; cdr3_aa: CASTFGHASDEQYF; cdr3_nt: TGCGCCAGCACCTTTGGACATGCTTCCGACGAGCAGTACTTC
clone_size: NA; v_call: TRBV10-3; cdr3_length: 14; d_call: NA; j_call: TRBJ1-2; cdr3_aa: CAISESTGLYDYTF; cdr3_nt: TGTGCCATCAGTGAGTCGACAGGCCTCTATGACTACACCTTC